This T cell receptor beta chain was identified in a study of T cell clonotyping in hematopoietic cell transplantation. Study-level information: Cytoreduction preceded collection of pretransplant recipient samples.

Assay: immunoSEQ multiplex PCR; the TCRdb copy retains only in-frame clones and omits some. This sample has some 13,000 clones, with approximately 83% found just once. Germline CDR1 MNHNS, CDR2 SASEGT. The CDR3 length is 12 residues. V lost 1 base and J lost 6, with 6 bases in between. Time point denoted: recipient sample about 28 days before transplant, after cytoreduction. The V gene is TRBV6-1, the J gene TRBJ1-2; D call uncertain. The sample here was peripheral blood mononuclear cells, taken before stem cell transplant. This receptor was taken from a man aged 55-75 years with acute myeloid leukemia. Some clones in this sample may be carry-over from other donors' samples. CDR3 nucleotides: TGTGCCAGCAGTGAAGTTGGGAATGGCTACACCTTC. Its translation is CASSEVGNGYTF.